A single sample is the source of the 14 T cell receptor beta chains below, sequenced in a study of blood T cell repertoires in COVID-19. Some clones are missing from TCRdb's copy, which holds only in-frame ones; the method was immunoSEQ multiplex PCR. Of tens of thousands of clones listed, approximately 79% were seen once; the top ten hold 2.5% to 3%. Sequencing used peripheral blood. These receptor sequences come from a human donor with acute or convalescent COVID-19. The donor label of this sample is uncertain.

The chain has TRBV5-1 and TRBJ2-1; weak D call: TRBD1 (5 bases). This CDR3 contains 16 residues. The germline CDR1 and CDR2 sequences are SGHRS and YFSETQ. Deletions cut 0 bases from V and 5 bases from J, with 15 bases between. Here the CDR3 reads CASSLAAGIVHNEQFF. The CDR3 coding sequence is TGCGCCAGCAGCTTGGCGGCAGGGATAGTCCACAATGAGCAGTTCTTC.

CDR3 sequence (DNA): TGTGCCAGTGTTAAATGGGGGCTGAACACTGAAGCTTTCTTT. It is translated as CASVKWGLNTEAFF. This chain links TRBV19 with TRBJ1-1, with D possibly matching TRBD1 (6 bases). CDR1 is LNHDA, CDR2 SQIVND, per germline (reference sequence). This CDR3 has 14 residues. V was cut by 8 bases and J by 0 bases, with 13 bases left in between. Full variable domain (outside the CDR3, taken from reference TRBV19 and TRBJ1-1): DGGITQSPKYLFRKEGQNVTLSCEQNLNHDAMYWYRQDPGQGLRLIYYSQIVNDFQKGDIAEGYSVSREKKESFPLTVTSAQKNPTAFYLCASVKWGLNTEAFFGQGTRLTVV.

J is TRBJ2-5 and V is TRBV7-9, with 7 bases identical to TRBD2. Germline V gene data show CDR1 as SEHNR and CDR2 as FQNEAQ (reference sequence). This CDR3 has 16 amino acids. Trimming cost V 1 base and J 3 bases; bases outside gene matches: 8. The CDR3 here is CASSLGFRLAEETQYF. The CDR3 nucleotides are TGTGCCAGCAGCTTAGGGTTTCGTCTAGCGGAAGAGACCCAGTACTTC.

The V and J genes are TRBV28 and TRBJ1-2, with 9 bases aligning to TRBD1. Germline V CDR1 and CDR2: MDHEN, SYDVKM. The J segment lost 8 bases and the V segment lost 1 base, leaving 5 bases of the junction unmatched. CDR3 length: 14 residues. The CDR3 loop reads CASSLFTGGVGYTF. The CDR3 bases are TGTGCCAGCAGTTTATTCACAGGGGGCGTGGGCTACACCTTC.

In this sample, this clone turned up a few times. This chain uses TRBV5-1 with TRBJ1-2; 10 bases map to TRBD1. Trimming took 0 bases from V and 4 from J; bases not matched to a gene: 3. Germline CDR1 reads SGHRS; CDR2 reads YFSETQ. The CDR3 is 15 residues long. CDR3 bases: TGCGCCAGCAGCTTGGATAGACAGGGGGCCTATGGCTACACCTTC. Its protein product is CASSLDRQGAYGYTF.

The CDR3 protein is CASSGGWEQYF. CDR3 sequence (DNA): TGTGCCAGCAGCGGGGGGTGGGAGCAGTACTTC. The chain links TRBV7-2 to TRBJ2-7, with D possibly TRBD2 on 6 matching bases. V was clipped by 5 bases and J by 7 bases, with 9 bases between them. The CDR3 totals 11 residues. Germline loops: CDR1 SGHTA, CDR2 FQGNSA.

The J gene is TRBJ1-1, the V gene TRBV5-5; D gene unclear. Trimming removed 4 bases at V and 1 base at J, with 8 bases between. CDR1 and CDR2 (germline): SGHKS, YYEKEE (reference sequence). The CDR3 contains 13 residues. In nucleotides, the CDR3 is TGTGCCAGCAGCACGAGTGGGAACACTGAAGCTTTCTTT. This gives the protein CASSTSGNTEAFF.

The gene calls are TRBV20-1 and TRBJ2-5; 7 nucleotides match TRBD1. The CDR3 consists of 13 residues. The J segment lost 5 bases and the V segment lost 3 bases, leaving 6 bases of the junction unmatched. The germline V gene encodes CDR1 DFQATT and CDR2 SNEGSKA (reference sequence). The CDR3, as DNA: TGCAGTGCTAGTTCGGGACAGTCGGAGACCCAGTACTTC. This sequence encodes CSASSGQSETQYF.

This sequence joins TRBV4-2 and TRBJ1-6; D remains ambiguous. The V end was cut by 0 bases, the J end by 2 bases, with 8 bases between. From germline, CDR1 is LGHNA and CDR2 YNFKEQ. The CDR3 consists of 16 residues. CDR3 nucleotide sequence: TGTGCCAGCAGCCAAGAGGCGAGGACCTATAATTCACCCCTCCACTTT. Amino acids: CASSQEARTYNSPLHF.

The chain combines TRBV11-2 with TRBJ1-3; TRBD1 matches 7 bases. With V trimmed by 7 bases and J by 3 bases, 9 bases remained unmatched. The CDR3 runs to 15 residues. Looked up from germline, CDR1 is SGHAT and CDR2 is FQNNGV. CDR3 protein: CASNRGGLGGNTIYF. In DNA form, the CDR3 reads TGTGCCAGCAACCGAGGGGGCCTTGGTGGAAACACCATATATTTT.

This chain connects TRBV5-1 to TRBJ1-3, with 7 bases matching TRBD1. This CDR3 is 16 amino acids long. The V segment lost 4 bases and the J segment 2 bases; nucleotides outside the gene matches: 9. Germline assignment: CDR1 SGHRS and CDR2 YFSETQ. CDR3 sequence reads: CASSAVSTGTGNTIYF. The CDR3 bases are TGCGCCAGCAGCGCAGTATCGACAGGGACTGGAAACACCATATATTTT. The whole variable domain, filled in from reference TRBV5-1 and TRBJ1-3, reads KAGVTQTPRYLIKTRGQQVTLSCSPISGHRSVSWYQQTPGQGLQFLFEYFSETQRNKGNFPGRFSGRQFSNSRSEMNVSTLELGDSALYLCASSAVSTGTGNTIYFGEGSWLTVV.

The chain recombines TRBV11-2 with TRBJ2-2, with 7 bases identical to TRBD1. Trimming at V came to 2 bases and at J to 1 base, leaving 7 bases not matched to a gene. The CDR3 loop spans 17 amino acids. CDR1 is SGHAT and CDR2 is FQNNGV in the germline V gene. In DNA form, the CDR3 reads TGTGCCAGCAGCTTACACGGACAGGCCCTGAACACCGGGGAGCTGTTTTTT. It translates to CASSLHGQALNTGELFF.

The gene calls are TRBV10-3 and TRBJ2-7, with TRBD1 matching 7 bases. In germline, CDR1 is ENHRY, CDR2 SYGVKD. CDR3 size: 14 residues. V lost 7 bases and J lost 2; bases outside the gene matches: 8. CDR3 amino acids: CAIMADRITYEQYF. DNA for the CDR3: TGTGCCATCATGGCGGACAGGATAACCTACGAGCAGTACTTC.

The chain uses TRBV11-2 and TRBJ2-3; TRBD2 agrees at 9 bases. Germline V gene data show CDR1 as SGHAT and CDR2 as FQNNGV. The CDR3 extends over 18 amino acids. Trimming removed 3 bases from V and 2 bases from J; junction bases left unmatched: 12. CDR3 residues: CASSFDMTGLAITDTQYF. The DNA for the CDR3 is TGTGCCAGCAGCTTCGATATGACAGGACTAGCGATCACAGATACGCAGTATTTT.